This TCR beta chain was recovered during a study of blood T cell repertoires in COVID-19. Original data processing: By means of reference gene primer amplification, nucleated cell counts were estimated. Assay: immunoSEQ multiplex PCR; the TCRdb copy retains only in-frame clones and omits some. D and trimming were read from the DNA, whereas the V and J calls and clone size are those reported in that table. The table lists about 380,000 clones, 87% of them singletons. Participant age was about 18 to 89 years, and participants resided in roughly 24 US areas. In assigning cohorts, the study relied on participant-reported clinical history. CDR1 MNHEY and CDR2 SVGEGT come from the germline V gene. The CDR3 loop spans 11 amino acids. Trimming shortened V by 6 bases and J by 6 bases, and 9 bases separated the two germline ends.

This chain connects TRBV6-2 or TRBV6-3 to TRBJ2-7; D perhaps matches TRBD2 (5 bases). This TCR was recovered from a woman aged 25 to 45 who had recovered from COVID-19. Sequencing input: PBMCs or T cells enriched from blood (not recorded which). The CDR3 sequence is CASSSSSEQYF. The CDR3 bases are TGTGCCAGCAGCTCTAGCTCCGAGCAGTACTTC.